These T cell receptor beta chains were read from a single sample in a study of blood T cell repertoires in COVID-19. TCRdb keeps only in-frame clones here, not all; method: immunoSEQ multiplex PCR. Here the sample spans roughly 59,000 clones, 70% to 80% being singletons. The sample taken for sequencing was peripheral blood. These receptors all stem from a man older than 75 with acute or convalescent COVID-19. Each CDR3 is given with its conserved first and last residue. D genes are given only for firm matches. Expanded clones are given a class, and other clones once, few, many or no size at all.

d_call	cdr3_length	j_call	clone_size	v_call	cdr3_nt	cdr3_aa
NA	13	TRBJ1-5	NA	TRBV6-6	TGTGCCAGCAGTTACGAGGGGGATCAGCCCCAGCATTTT	CASSYEGDQPQHF
NA	15	TRBJ1-1	NA	TRBV6-5	TGTGCCAGCAGTTACTCGAAGCAGGCGAACACTGAAGCTTTCTTT	CASSYSKQANTEAFF
NA	15	TRBJ2-7	NA	TRBV15	TGTGCCACCAGCAGAGATAGGCGCGGCAGCCGCGAGCAGTACTTC	CATSRDRRGSREQYF
NA	11	TRBJ2-5	NA	TRBV27	TGTGCCAGCAGTTTATGGAGAACCCAGTACTTC	CASSLWRTQYF
TRBD2	16	TRBJ2-1	NA	TRBV11-3	TGTGCCAGCAGCACGTGGACTAGCGGGAGTGGAAATGAGCAGTTCTTC	CASSTWTSGSGNEQFF
TRBD2	15	TRBJ2-3	NA	TRBV7-9	TGTGCCAGCAGCGAACTAGCGGGAGTCGCAGATACGCAGTATTTT	CASSELAGVADTQYF
TRBD1	15	TRBJ2-7	NA	TRBV11-3	TGTGCCAGCAGATCGGGACAGGGGACCACCTACGAGCAGTACTTC	CASRSGQGTTYEQYF
NA	12	TRBJ1-3	once	TRBV29-1	TGCAGCGTTGCAGTCTCTGGAAACACCATATATTTT	CSVAVSGNTIYF
TRBD1	15	TRBJ2-3	NA	TRBV28	TGTGCCAGCAGTTTTGACAGGGGCGCCACAGATACGCAGTATTTT	CASSFDRGATDTQYF
NA	16	TRBJ2-7	NA	TRBV19	TGTGCCAGTAGTATAGCCGGGACAAGGAACTCCTACGAGCAGTACTTC	CASSIAGTRNSYEQYF
TRBD2	16	TRBJ2-7	NA	TRBV11-3	TGTGCCAGCAGCCCCTACCCGGGACTAGCGGGAGTCGAGCAGTACTTC	CASSPYPGLAGVEQYF
NA	16	TRBJ1-3	NA	TRBV11-2	TGTGCCAGCAGCCGAGGGTGGGGTCCATCTGGAAACACCATATATTTT	CASSRGWGPSGNTIYF
TRBD1	14	TRBJ2-7	NA	TRBV6-1	TGTGCCAGCAGTGAAAACAGGGGGCACTACGAGCAGTACTTC	CASSENRGHYEQYF
NA	12	TRBJ1-1	many	TRBV6-5	TGTGCCAGCAGCTACGACAGCACTGAAGCTTTCTTT	CASSYDSTEAFF
TRBD1	15	TRBJ2-7	NA	TRBV5-1	TGCGCCAGCAGAAAAACCGGGACAGACTCCTACGAGCAGTACTTC	CASRKTGTDSYEQYF
NA	17	TRBJ1-3	NA	TRBV9	TGTGCCAGCAGCGTAGGAGGCGCCGGAAGATCTGGAAACACCATATATTTT	CASSVGGAGRSGNTIYF
NA	16	TRBJ1-4	NA	TRBV25-1	TGTGCCAGCAGTGCCAAGACAGCCAAGACTGGGGAAAAACTGTTTTTT	CASSAKTAKTGEKLFF
NA	14	TRBJ2-5	NA	TRBV30	TGTGCCTGGAGTGTTAAAAGGCCGAGGGAGACCCAGTACTTC	CAWSVKRPRETQYF
TRBD2	17	TRBJ2-2	NA	TRBV6-6	TGTGCCAGCAGTCCTCGAACTAGCGGGAGATATACCGGGGAGCTGTTTTTT	CASSPRTSGRYTGELFF
TRBD1	12	TRBJ1-2	NA	TRBV27	TGTGCCAGCAGTACGACAGGGGATGGCTACACCTTC	CASSTTGDGYTF
NA	16	TRBJ2-5	NA	TRBV2	TGTGCCAGCAGTTTCGCGGGGGACATTCTCCAAGAGACCCAGTACTTC	CASSFAGDILQETQYF
NA	13	TRBJ1-1	NA	TRBV2	TGTGCCAGCAGTGAAGGACAGTATACTGAAGCTTTCTTT	CASSEGQYTEAFF
NA	14	TRBJ1-4	NA	TRBV2	TGTGCCAGCAGATACGACAGTGGTTCAGAAAAACTGTTTTTT	CASRYDSGSEKLFF
NA	14	TRBJ1-2	NA	TRBV5-4	TGTGCCAGCAGCTTGGGCGGCAGAAACTATGGCTACACCTTC	CASSLGGRNYGYTF
TRBD1	13	TRBJ2-5	NA	TRBV11-3	TGTGCCAGCAGCAAAGGACAGGTGGAGACCCAGTACTTC	CASSKGQVETQYF
TRBD1	17	TRBJ1-2	few	TRBV10-2	TGCGCCAGCAGTGACCCTACCTTGACAGGGCCGAACTATGGCTACACCTTC	CASSDPTLTGPNYGYTF
NA	12	TRBJ1-4	NA	TRBV6-1	TGTGCCAGCAGTGAGACACGGGAAAAACTGTTTTTT	CASSETREKLFF
NA	15	TRBJ2-5	NA	TRBV6-5	TGTGCCAGCTCTTCCGTCTGGACAGCTAAAGAGACCCAGTACTTC	CASSSVWTAKETQYF
TRBD2	18	TRBJ2-1	few	TRBV9	TGTGCCAGCAGCGTCCAGGGGGGGACTAGCGGGAATCGTAATGAGCAGTTCTTC	CASSVQGGTSGNRNEQFF
NA	17	TRBJ1-1	NA	TRBV3-1/TRBV3-2	TGTGCCAGCAGCCAAGGGGTGTTGGGTCGGGGTATGACTGAAGCTTTCTTT	CASSQGVLGRGMTEAFF
TRBD1	13	TRBJ1-2	NA	TRBV5-1	TGCGCCAGCAGCTCTGACAGGGGGACTGGCTACACCTTC	CASSSDRGTGYTF
NA	17	TRBJ1-5	few	TRBV28	TGTGCCAGCAGTTGGGGGGAGGGAAAAAGCATTGGTCAGCCCCAGCATTTT	CASSWGEGKSIGQPQHF
TRBD2	15	TRBJ2-2	NA	TRBV6-4	TGTGCCAGCAGCCCAGCGGGAGAGTACACCGGGGAGCTGTTTTTT	CASSPAGEYTGELFF
NA	13	TRBJ1-6	NA	TRBV7-2	TGTGCCAGCAGCTTAGTAGCGGTAGGGGCCCTCCACTTT	CASSLVAVGALHF
NA	15	TRBJ1-1	NA	TRBV5-6	TGTGCCAGCAGGCGAGACAGGACCATGAACACTGAAGCTTTCTTT	CASRRDRTMNTEAFF
TRBD1	18	TRBJ2-2	NA	TRBV6-1	TGTGCCAGCAGTGAAGACAGGGGGCTCGGGTACAACACCGGGGAGCTGTTTTTT	CASSEDRGLGYNTGELFF
TRBD1	18	TRBJ2-2	NA	TRBV19	TGTGCCAGTAGTATAGGGACAGGGAGTCTTCGGAACACCGGGGAGCTGTTTTTT	CASSIGTGSLRNTGELFF
NA	14	TRBJ1-1	NA	TRBV29-1	TGCAGCGCCGGATATAGGACAGTGAACACTGAAGCTTTCTTT	CSAGYRTVNTEAFF
NA	14	TRBJ1-2	NA	TRBV19	TGTGCCAGTAGTATGGTCGGGTTTAACTATGGCTACACCTTC	CASSMVGFNYGYTF
NA	15	TRBJ1-3	NA	TRBV13	TGTGCCAGCACCTCGGACGGGGGTAGTGGAAACACCATATATTTT	CASTSDGGSGNTIYF
TRBD2	14	TRBJ2-1	NA	TRBV11-3	TGTGCCAGCAGCTTACGGACTAGCTACAATGAGCAGTTCTTC	CASSLRTSYNEQFF
NA	13	TRBJ1-5	NA	TRBV6-1	TGTGCCAGCAGTTCCTCGGGGGTTCAGCCCCAGCATTTT	CASSSSGVQPQHF
NA	14	TRBJ1-1	NA	TRBV27	TGTGCCAGCAGTTTAGGGGGCGCGAACACTGAAGCTTTCTTT	CASSLGGANTEAFF
TRBD1	15	TRBJ1-6	NA	TRBV6-5	TGTGCCAGCAGTTTAAGGACAGGGGAAAATTCACCCCTCCACTTT	CASSLRTGENSPLHF
NA	14	TRBJ1-3	NA	TRBV2	TGTGCCAGCAGTCGAGAGATCTCTGGAAACACCATATATTTT	CASSREISGNTIYF
NA	11	TRBJ1-1	NA	TRBV12-3/TRBV12-4	TGTGCCAGCAGTTACAGAGATGAAGCTTTCTTT	CASSYRDEAFF
TRBD2	15	TRBJ2-3	NA	TRBV30	TGTGCCTGGAGAGTAACTAGCGGGAGTCAACGGGGGCAGTATTTT	CAWRVTSGSQRGQYF
TRBD1	16	TRBJ1-1	many	TRBV6-5	TGTGCCAGCAGTTGCGACAGGGAGAGGCAAAACACTGAAGCTTTCTTT	CASSCDRERQNTEAFF
TRBD2	14	TRBJ2-1	once	TRBV10-2	TGCGCCAGCTATAGCGGGAGGGAGTACAATGAGCAGTTCTTC	CASYSGREYNEQFF
TRBD1	16	TRBJ2-1	few	TRBV7-2	TGTGCCAGCACCTACCGGGACAGGGGATCCTACAATGAGCAGTTCTTC	CASTYRDRGSYNEQFF
NA	17	TRBJ2-1	NA	TRBV14	TGTGCCAGCAGCCCCCTAGGCGAGCGTAGATCCTACAATGAGCAGTTCTTC	CASSPLGERRSYNEQFF
TRBD1	18	TRBJ1-3	few	TRBV9	TGTGCCAGCAGCGCCAGGGGGCGGGGGACAGTTTCTGGAAACACCATATATTTT	CASSARGRGTVSGNTIYF
NA	17	TRBJ1-3	NA	TRBV5-6	TGTGCCAGCAGCCGGAGGACAGAAAGGGGGTCTGGAAACACCATATATTTT	CASSRRTERGSGNTIYF
NA	10	TRBJ1-2	once	TRBV2	TGTGCCAGCAGTGGTGAGGGCTACACCTTC	CASSGEGYTF
TRBD2	15	TRBJ2-2	few	TRBV2	TGTGCCAGCAGGCCATCGGCGGGGGGGACCGGGGAGCTGTTTTTT	CASRPSAGGTGELFF
NA	17	TRBJ1-2	once	TRBV5-1	TGCGCCAGCAGCTTGGAATTCAGGGGCCAAGGGGCCGGTGGCTACACCTTC	CASSLEFRGQGAGGYTF
NA	16	TRBJ2-2	once	TRBV7-2	TGTGCCAGCAGCCCCCCTCGGGGGGCTAAAACCGGGGAGCTGTTTTTT	CASSPPRGAKTGELFF
NA	15	TRBJ2-1	NA	TRBV30	TGTGCCTGGAGTGCATTGGCGGGTGGGGTCAATGAGCAGTTCTTC	CAWSALAGGVNEQFF
NA	13	TRBJ1-6	few	TRBV30	TGTGCCTGGAAAGAGTCGGGGAATTCACCCCTCCACTTT	CAWKESGNSPLHF